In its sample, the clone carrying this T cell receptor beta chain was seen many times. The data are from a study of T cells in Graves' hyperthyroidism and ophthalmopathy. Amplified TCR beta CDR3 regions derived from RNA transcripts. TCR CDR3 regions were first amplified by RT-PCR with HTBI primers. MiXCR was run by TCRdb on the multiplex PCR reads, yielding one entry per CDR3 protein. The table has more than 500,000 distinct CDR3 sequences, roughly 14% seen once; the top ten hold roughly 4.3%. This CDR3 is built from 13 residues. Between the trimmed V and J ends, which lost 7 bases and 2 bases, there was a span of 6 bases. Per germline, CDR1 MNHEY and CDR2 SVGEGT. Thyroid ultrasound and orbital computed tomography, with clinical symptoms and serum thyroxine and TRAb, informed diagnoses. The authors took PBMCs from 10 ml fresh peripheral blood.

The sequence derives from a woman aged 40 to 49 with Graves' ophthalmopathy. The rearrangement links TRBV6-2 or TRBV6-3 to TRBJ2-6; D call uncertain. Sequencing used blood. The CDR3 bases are TGTGCCAGCAAAAGTACTGGGGCCAACGTCCTGACTTTC. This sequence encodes CASKSTGANVLTF.